The TCR beta chain described here comes from a study of graft-versus-host responses after intestinal transplantation (dated by TCRdb to the early 2020s). In the study overall: Recipients received multivisceral, liver-intestinal, or isolated intestinal transplants. Anti-thymocyte globulin induction was given to all recipients, followed by maintenance tacrolimus and steroids for 2 to 3 years. Graft-versus-host and host-versus-graft alloreactive T cell clones were tracked in the graft, circulation and bone marrow after intestinal transplantation using bulk TCR-beta CDR3 sequencing. Alloreactive clones were identified by sequencing pre-transplant mixed lymphocyte reaction products and comparing them with unstimulated pre-transplant donor and recipient T cells. The cohort enrolled approximately 24 intestinal transplant recipients, one of whom was a retransplant, and 3 patients without pretransplant specimens were excluded. A peak of at least 4% donor T cells among recipient peripheral blood mononuclear cells was the definition used for donor T cell macrochimerism. Samples from a few later patients were sequenced in-house on an Illumina MiSeq with MiXCR processing rather than by the commercial service. General findings and caveats noted by the study authors: In the allografts of patients with donor T cell macrochimerism, GvH to HvG T cell clonal ratios were high. Early after transplant, peak levels of circulating GvH clones were associated with declines in HvG clones. The conclusions were limited by the relatively low number and heterogeneity of the intestinal transplant patients. GvH clones turned up in recipient bone marrow, with some appearing earlier in ileal mucosa or blood, a pattern consistent with an intestinal mucosal origin.

The CDR3 runs 17 residues from the cysteine to the phenylalanine. CDR3 DNA is the only sequence kept; it has 51 bases, read in frame from the first base. For this chain, trimming is 0 bases at the V end and 6 bases at the J end, and the number of junction bases without a gene match is 8. CDR1 is given as LGHNA and CDR2 as YNFKEQ, both from the germline V gene. The time point label of this sample denotes: cells obtained before transplantation from donor or recipient. CD3+CD4+ and CD3+CD8+ populations were FACS-sorted from unstimulated pre-transplant donor and recipient cells taken from spleen or lymph nodes. Points on this clone: What antigen it recognizes has not been identified. Qualities for individual bases were not recorded, and no much larger clone is one base off.

To prepare the library, the immunoSEQ multiplex PCR assay was applied. For most patients, genomic DNA was isolated using the Qiagen DNeasy Blood and Tissue Kit and was shipped frozen to Adaptive Biotechnologies for TCR sequencing. For most patients, high-throughput TCR-beta CDR3 sequencing of genomic DNA was performed by Adaptive Biotechnologies. The authors' pipeline ran thus. TCR sequencing data were retrieved from Adaptive's ImmunoSEQ software for 18 patients, whereas three other patients were processed with MiXCR and VDJtools. To correct CD4 versus CD8 sorting errors, any sequence found in both subsets at a frequency ratio below 5:1 was removed. CDR3 nucleotide sequences shared between donor and recipient were removed because their origin could not be assigned. To count as alloreactive, a clone needed at least 2-fold expansion over unstimulated cells and a minimum CFSE-low frequency of 0.002% (template counts) or 0.001% (read counts). Clones detected in sequenced pre-transplant spleen, lymph node, or MLR CFSE-low populations of the donor or recipient were defined as mappable. Cumulative frequency of alloreactive clones was calculated as a percentage of all sequences weighted by copy number. Here the immuneACCESS table is served through TCRdb, limited to in-frame sequences with V and J called. Missing clones are a known gap in these copies; in checked studies unresolved V genes cover under half, and the rest lacks a known reason. The D gene and trimming were derived from the DNA, and the V and J assignments and clone size from that table. The sample table lists around 110,000 clones, 90% of them with a count of one. Of the sample, about 0.18% is held by the ten largest clones.

The sequenced sample was unstimulated CD4+ T cells sorted from spleen or lymph node cells, obtained before intestinal transplant. This receptor chain uses TRBV4-2 and TRBJ2-3; TRBD2 lines up with 11 middle nucleotides. The clonotype comes from a human donor who received an intestinal transplant. The CDR3 reads as follows: CASSQESGASGRDTQYF. In nucleotide form, the sequence is TGTGCCAGCAGCCAAGAGAGTGGGGCTAGCGGGAGGGATACGCAGTATTTT.